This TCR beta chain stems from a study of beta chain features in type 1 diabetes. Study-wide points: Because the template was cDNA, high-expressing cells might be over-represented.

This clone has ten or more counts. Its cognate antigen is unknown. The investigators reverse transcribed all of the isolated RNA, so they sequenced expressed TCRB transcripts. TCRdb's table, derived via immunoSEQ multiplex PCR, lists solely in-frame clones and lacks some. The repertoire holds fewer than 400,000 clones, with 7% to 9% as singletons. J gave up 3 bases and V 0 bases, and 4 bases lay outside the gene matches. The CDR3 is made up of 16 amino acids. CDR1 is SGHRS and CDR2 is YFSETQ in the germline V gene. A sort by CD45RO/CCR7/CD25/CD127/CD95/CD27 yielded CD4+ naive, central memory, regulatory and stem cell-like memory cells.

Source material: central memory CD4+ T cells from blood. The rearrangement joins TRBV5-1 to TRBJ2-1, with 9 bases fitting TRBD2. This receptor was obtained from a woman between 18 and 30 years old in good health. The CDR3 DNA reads TGCGCCAGCAGCTTGGGGAATAGCGGGAGCTACAATGAGCAGTTCTTC. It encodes CASSLGNSGSYNEQFF.